This TCR beta chain was sequenced during a study of T cell repertoires in cytomegalovirus infection. Looking at the study overall: Both CMV infection and a matching HLA type were indicated by public TCR beta signatures. Study findings and constraints: Identification of carriers of CMV plus the relevant HLA was performed using cumulative public TCR beta family frequency.

A single record per CDR3 protein comes from TCRdb applying MiXCR to the reads. Of roughly 760,000 distinct CDR3 sequences in the sample, roughly 36% were seen once. This clonotype was detected many times. Its antigen is not known. The sample taken for sequencing was PBMCs. The clonotype comes from a human donor in good health (CMV status not recorded). Some clones in this sample may be carry-over from other donors' samples.

For the CDR3, the DNA is TGTGCCAGCAGCTTAGAGGCGGGAGGGCCCCACGAGCAGTACTTC. This sequence encodes CASSLEAGGPHEQYF. The chain uses TRBV7-8 and TRBJ2-7, with 9 bases matching TRBD2. The length of the CDR3 is 15 residues. With 1 base clipped from V and 5 bases from J, the junction kept 6 bases outside the gene matches. CDR1 is SGHVS, CDR2 FQNEAQ, per germline.